The next 4 T cell receptor beta chains were all read from a single sample in a study of OX40 agonist ivuxolimab in advanced cancers. Repertoires were generated with immunoSEQ multiplex PCR, while TCRdb's copy carries only in-frame clones and drops some. The profile shows tens of thousands of clones, over 60% of them singletons. The specimen comprised CD4+ or CD8+ T cells sorted from blood, sampled in a trial of the OX40 agonist ivuxolimab. The receptors here all came from an adult with an advanced solid tumor such as melanoma, head and neck, liver or kidney cancer.

V and J are TRBV15 and TRBJ2-7; unclear D gene. CDR1 is LNHNV and CDR2 is YYDKDF in the germline V gene (reference sequence). V lost 3 bases and J 3 bases, leaving 15 bases between the germline ends. The CDR3 extends over 15 amino acids. Here the CDR3 reads CATSREKYPNYEQYF. In nucleotides, the CDR3 is TGTGCCACCAGCAGGGAGAAGTACCCGAACTACGAGCAGTACTTC. The complete variable domain, with remaining parts taken from reference TRBV15 and TRBJ2-7, reads DAMVIQNPRYQVTQFGKPVTLSCSQTLNHNVMYWYQQKSSQAPKLLFHYYDKDFNNEADTPDNFQSRRPNTSFCFLDIRSPGLGDTAMYLCATSREKYPNYEQYFGPGTRLTVT.

The chain couples TRBV9 to TRBJ2-1; 8 positions match TRBD2. V lost 0 bases and J lost 8; bases outside the gene matches: 7. The CDR3 is 15 amino acids. Germline V gene sequence: CDR1 SGDLS, CDR2 YYNGEE. The DNA for the CDR3 is TGTGCCAGCAGCGTAGGAACAGCGGGAGTTCATGAGCAGTTCTTC. This gives the protein CASSVGTAGVHEQFF.

The J gene is TRBJ2-1, the V gene TRBV30, with D unresolved. The ends were cut back, 6 bases at V and 12 bases at J, with 15 bases in the middle. Germline assignment: CDR1 GTSNPN and CDR2 SVGIG (reference sequence). The CDR3 has 11 amino acids. CDR3 residues: CACLTSGGQFF. Here the CDR3 DNA reads TGTGCCTGCTTAACGTCGGGTGGGCAGTTCTTC.

This clone is deemed medium-sized. The chain joins TRBV6-1 to TRBJ1-5, with D tentatively TRBD1 (6 bases). V was shortened by 1 base and J by 2 bases, with 15 bases between the two germline ends. Germline V lookup: CDR1 MNHNS, CDR2 SASEGT. The length of the CDR3 is 17 residues. This CDR3 reads CASSEEVTDRRNQPQHF. For the CDR3, the DNA is TGTGCCAGCAGTGAAGAGGTGACGGACAGACGCAATCAGCCCCAGCATTTT.